The clone carrying this T cell receptor (beta chain) appeared a few times. The antigen is unknown. Vbeta (60) and Jbeta (13) primers were used in the PCR. Generated by immunoSEQ multiplex PCR, the TCRdb table keeps only in-frame clones and is missing some. The table includes about 150,000 clones, about 70% detected once. The data were obtained in a study of cytomegalovirus exposure and HLA in healthy donors. In the study overall: There were 85 million or so unique TCRs (from HLA-typed donors) in an early data release. Clustering assigned approximately 79% of the roughly 400 genotyped donors to the Caucasian-associated ancestry cluster. The study, taken as a whole, reports: In presence/absence analyses, roughly uniform sequencing depth across donors was assumed.

Healthy donors of bone marrow made up the group. Germline V gives CDR1 SGDLS, CDR2 YYNGEE. The V and J ends lost 1 base and 3 bases respectively, with 7 bases between them. The CDR3 spans 13 residues. Material for sequencing was PBMCs. The rearrangement links TRBV9 to TRBJ2-5; no firm D call. The receptor was isolated from a man aged 18 to 29 in good health and CMV-seronegative. Here the CDR3 DNA reads TGTGCCAGCAGCGTATCCCGGGAAGAGACCCAGTACTTC. Translation: CASSVSREETQYF.